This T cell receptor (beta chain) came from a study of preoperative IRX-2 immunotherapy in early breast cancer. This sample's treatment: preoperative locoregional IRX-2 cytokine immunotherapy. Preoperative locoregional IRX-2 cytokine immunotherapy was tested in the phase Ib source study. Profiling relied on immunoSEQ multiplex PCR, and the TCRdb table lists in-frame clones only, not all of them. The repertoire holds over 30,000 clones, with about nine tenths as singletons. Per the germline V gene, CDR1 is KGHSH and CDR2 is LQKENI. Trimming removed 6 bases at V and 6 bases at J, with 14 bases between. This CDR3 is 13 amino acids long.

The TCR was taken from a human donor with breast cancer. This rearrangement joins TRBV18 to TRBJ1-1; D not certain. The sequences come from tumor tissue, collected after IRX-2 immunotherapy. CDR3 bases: TGTGCCAGCTCTCCCAGGATGACATCTGAAGCTTTCTTT. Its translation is CASSPRMTSEAFF. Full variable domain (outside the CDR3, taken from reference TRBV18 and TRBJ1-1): NAGVMQNPRHLVRRRGQEARLRCSPMKGHSHVYWYRQLPEEGLKFMVYLQKENIIDESGMPKERFSAEFPKEGPSILRIQQVVRGDSAAYFCASSPRMTSEAFFGQGTRLTVV.